The 18 T cell receptor beta chains in this list originate from one sample, sequenced in a study of T cells in Graves' hyperthyroidism and ophthalmopathy. TCR beta CDR3 regions were amplified from RNA. The TCR CDR3 was amplified in a first-round RT-PCR using the HTBI primer set. TCRdb passed the multiplex PCR reads through MiXCR, listing each CDR3 protein once. The data contain about 400,000 distinct CDR3 sequences, approximately 13% of them seen just once; the ten biggest clones take up about 4.9%. The sample was blood. All receptors derive from a woman under 30 with Graves' hyperthyroidism.

This clonotype was counted a few times. The chain carries TRBV11-2 and TRBJ1-3; D gene uncertain. Germline assignment: CDR1 SGHAT and CDR2 FQNNGV. Trimming took 5 bases from V and 0 from J, leaving 11 bases between them. The CDR3 is made up of 15 amino acids. CDR3 in amino acids: CASSAPTTSGNTIYF. The CDR3 DNA reads as TGTGCCAGCAGCGCCCCCACTACCTCTGGAAACACCATATATTTT.

This clonotype was seen more than once but under ten times. V is TRBV5-1 and J is TRBJ2-1; no clear D gene. This CDR3 spans 13 amino acids. Trimming pared 0 bases from V and 6 bases from J, leaving 7 bases between. Germline CDR1 and CDR2: SGHRS and YFSETQ. The CDR3 DNA is TGCGCCAGCAGCTTGGACCATTCCAATGAGCAGTTCTTC. Amino acids: CASSLDHSNEQFF. Variable domain in full (rest from reference TRBV5-1 and TRBJ2-1): KAGVTQTPRYLIKTRGQQVTLSCSPISGHRSVSWYQQTPGQGLQFLFEYFSETQRNKGNFPGRFSGRQFSNSRSEMNVSTLELGDSALYLCASSLDHSNEQFFGPGTRLTVL.

Many counts were recorded for this clonotype. The V gene is TRBV28, the J gene TRBJ2-5; D is perhaps TRBD2 (5 bases). The germline V gene encodes CDR1 MDHEN and CDR2 SYDVKM. This CDR3 is 13 amino acids long. V dropped 6 bases and J dropped 4 bases, with 12 bases sitting between them. The CDR3, as DNA: TGTGCCAGCAGCCGCACTAGTCCAGAGACCCAGTACTTC. Its translation is CASSRTSPETQYF.

This clonotype showed up just a few times. The chain couples TRBV4-1 to TRBJ2-7; 8 bases are shared with TRBD1. J gave up 6 bases and V 1 base, and 8 bases lay outside the gene matches. The CDR3 is 15 residues long. Germline CDR1 is MGHRA and CDR2 is YSYEKL. The CDR3 sequence is CASSQAGQGGFEQYF. The CDR3 DNA reads as TGCGCCAGCAGCCAAGCAGGACAGGGAGGCTTCGAGCAGTACTTC.

This clonotype showed up many times. The chain uses TRBV20-1 and TRBJ2-1; TRBD2 agrees at 10 bases. Germline V lookup: CDR1 DFQATT, CDR2 SNEGSKA (reference sequence). The CDR3 spans 15 residues. V shed 5 bases and J 2 bases; nucleotides not matched to a gene: 6. This CDR3 is CSALAGAETYNEQFF. DNA for the CDR3: TGCAGTGCTCTAGCGGGAGCAGAAACCTACAATGAGCAGTTCTTC.

This clonotype came up many times. The chain joins TRBV9 to TRBJ2-1; 7 bases agree with TRBD1. This CDR3 is 16 amino acids long. CDR1 and CDR2 (germline): SGDLS, YYNGEE. V lost 0 bases to trimming and J lost 3 bases; unmatched junction nucleotides: 6. The CDR3: CASSVALTGHYNEQFF. Written as DNA, the CDR3 is TGTGCCAGCAGCGTAGCTCTGACAGGGCACTACAATGAGCAGTTCTTC.

This clonotype was counted at least ten times. The chain has TRBV6-1 and TRBJ2-7; D is possibly TRBD2 (6 bases). Germline V gene data show CDR1 as MNHNS and CDR2 as SASEGT. The CDR3 is 15 residues long. V was clipped by 9 bases and J by 5 bases, with 23 bases between them. CDR3: CASTNGGMGLHEQYF. Written as DNA, the CDR3 is TGTGCCAGTACGAACGGCGGGATGGGTCTCCACGAGCAGTACTTC.

This chain links TRBV28 with TRBJ1-3; no reliable D call. CDR3 length equals 13 residues. The germline CDR1 and CDR2 sequences are MDHEN and SYDVKM. V was pared by 5 bases and J by 0 bases, with 5 bases between. The CDR3 is CASSPTSGNTIYF. The CDR3 region has the DNA TGTGCCAGCAGTCCTACCTCTGGAAACACCATATATTTT.

In regard to this clonotype: The CDR3 does not end in the conserved phenylalanine or tryptophan, so this is likely a read error. V gene TRBV29-1 combines with J gene TRBJ1-1, with D maybe TRBD1 (5 bases). V was pared by 1 base and J by 10 bases, with 16 bases between. In germline, CDR1 is SQVTM, CDR2 ANQGSEA. This CDR3 comprises 13 residues. The CDR3 DNA is TGCAGCGTTGAAGGTCGGGGGGTTAGAGGAGCTTTCCTT. The encoded protein is CSVEGRGVRGAFL.

CDR3 nucleotide sequence: TGCAGTGCTAGAAAGCATTTGACGAGCTCCTACAATGAGCAGTTCTTC. As protein: CSARKHLTSSYNEQFF. The chain is built from TRBV20-1 and TRBJ2-1; no definite D call. The length of the CDR3 is 16 residues. Germline V gene data show CDR1 as DFQATT and CDR2 as SNEGSKA (reference sequence). V lost 2 bases and J lost 0, with 14 bases in between.

This clonotype showed up just a few times. The CDR3, as DNA: TGTGCCAGCAGTTATCAGGGGATCCGAAACACCATATATTTT. Translated: CASSYQGIRNTIYF. This chain links TRBV12-3 or TRBV12-4 with TRBJ1-3, with D tentatively TRBD1 (6 bases). The CDR3 is 14 residues long. V shed 4 bases and J shed 5 bases, with 12 bases lying between them.

In this sample, this clonotype turned up many times. The chain carries TRBV28 and TRBJ1-1, with TRBD1 as a possible D gene (5 bases). The V gene lost 6 bases and the J gene lost 6 bases, with 17 bases spanning the gap. The length of the CDR3 is 14 residues. CDR1 and CDR2 (germline): MDHEN, SYDVKM. CDR3 region: CASSVIQGRAEAFF. The CDR3 nucleotides are TGTGCCAGCAGCGTGATTCAGGGAAGGGCTGAAGCTTTCTTT. Full variable domain (rest looked up from reference TRBV28 and TRBJ1-1): DVKVTQSSRYLVKRTGEKVFLECVQDMDHENMFWYRQDPGLGLRLIYFSYDVKMKEKGDIPEGYSVSREKKERFSLILESASTNQTSMYLCASSVIQGRAEAFFGQGTRLTVV.

This clonotype was detected only a few times. The chain combines TRBV7-2 with TRBJ1-2; TRBD1 matches 8 bases. Trimming took 0 bases from V and 7 from J; bases not matched to a gene: 4. Germline V lookup: CDR1 SGHTA, CDR2 FQGNSA. The CDR3 covers 14 residues. The CDR3 spells CASSLARQGSGYTF. The CDR3 DNA follows: TGTGCCAGCAGCTTAGCAAGACAGGGGTCTGGCTACACCTTC.

V gene TRBV6-1 combines with J gene TRBJ1-6; D is perhaps TRBD1 (5 bases). This CDR3 comprises 15 residues. Germline lookup yields CDR1 MNHNS and CDR2 SASEGT. V dropped 6 bases and J dropped 7 bases, with 16 bases sitting between them. The CDR3 is CASSPGQPENSPLHF. CDR3 nucleotide sequence: TGTGCCAGCAGCCCGGGGCAGCCCGAGAATTCACCCCTCCACTTT.

This clonotype was seen only once. The chain carries TRBV3-1 and TRBJ2-1, with 12 nucleotides matching TRBD2. CDR1 is LGHDT, CDR2 YNNKEL, per germline (reference sequence). The CDR3 has 19 amino acids. The V gene end was trimmed by 0 bases and the J gene end by 7 bases; junction bases not matched to a gene: 13. This CDR3 is CASSQDPELAGGPFNEQFF. The CDR3 DNA sequence: TGTGCCAGCAGCCAAGACCCGGAACTAGCGGGAGGCCCCTTTAATGAGCAGTTCTTC.

This clonotype occurred many times. V usage is TRBV28 and J usage is TRBJ2-2, with D tentatively TRBD1 (6 bases). V lost 3 bases, J lost 2 bases, and 16 bases lay in between. Per germline, CDR1 MDHEN and CDR2 SYDVKM. The CDR3 extends over 17 amino acids. The CDR3: CASSLSGMGTNTGELFF. The DNA for the CDR3 is TGTGCCAGCAGTTTGAGCGGAATGGGGACAAACACCGGGGAGCTGTTTTTT. The entire variable domain, with the rest obtained from reference TRBV28 and TRBJ2-2, is as follows: DVKVTQSSRYLVKRTGEKVFLECVQDMDHENMFWYRQDPGLGLRLIYFSYDVKMKEKGDIPEGYSVSREKKERFSLILESASTNQTSMYLCASSLSGMGTNTGELFFGEGSRLTVL.

This clonotype was picked up many times. The CDR3, as DNA: TGTGCCAGCAGCGACCGGGACAGGGTATGGGGGACTGAAGCTTTCTTT. This codes for CASSDRDRVWGTEAFF. This chain connects TRBV13 to TRBJ1-1, with 9 nucleotides matching TRBD1. The CDR3 consists of 16 residues. The V gene end was trimmed by 5 bases and the J gene end by 5 bases; junction bases not matched to a gene: 12. Germline CDR1 reads PRHDT; CDR2 reads FYEKMQ (reference sequence). Combining the CDR3 with reference TRBV13 and TRBJ1-1 gives the whole variable domain AAGVIQSPRHLIKEKRETATLKCYPIPRHDTVYWYQQGPGQDPQFLISFYEKMQSDKGSIPDRFSAQQFSDYHSELNMSSLELGDSALYFCASSDRDRVWGTEAFFGQGTRLTVV.

This clonotype was seen many times. The chain carries TRBV20-1 and TRBJ2-5; 7 bases are a match to TRBD2. CDR1 is DFQATT and CDR2 is SNEGSKA in the germline V gene (reference sequence). The CDR3 has 18 residues. J was trimmed by 1 base and V by 5 bases; bases with no gene match: 19. The CDR3 here is CSAPIRKSGNPLQETQYF. The DNA of the CDR3 is TGCAGTGCTCCTATAAGAAAGAGCGGGAACCCCCTCCAAGAGACCCAGTACTTC.